Following are 3 T cell receptor beta chains from one sample sequenced in a study of post-analysis software for immune sequencing data. Study-wide findings and caveats: Among a handful of TRBV segments more frequent in patients than controls were TRBV5-6, TRBV5-1 and TRBV20-1.

Prepared TCR beta cDNA libraries contained unique molecular identifiers. Each CDR3 protein gets one entry after TCRdb re-called the PCR reads with MiXCR. The sample yields roughly 600,000 distinct CDR3 sequences, roughly 46% seen once. Their recognized antigens are unknown. Sequencing was done on a sample of blood. These receptors were obtained from a girl aged 5 to 17 with multiple sclerosis.

This chain joins TRBV5-1 and TRBJ2-5; 11 bases map to TRBD1. The CDR3 extends over 15 amino acids. J lost 2 bases, V lost 2 bases, and 2 bases had no gene match. The germline CDR1 and CDR2 sequences are SGHRS and YFSETQ. In DNA form, the CDR3 reads TGCGCCAGCAGCTTTGGGGACAGGGGGCAAGAGACCCAGTACTTC. It codes for CASSFGDRGQETQYF.

The chain links TRBV20-1 to TRBJ1-1; tentatively, D is TRBD1 (5 bases). Trimming left V 6 bases short and J 0 bases short, with 11 bases between. The CDR3 is 13 residues long. Germline lookup yields CDR1 DFQATT and CDR2 SNEGSKA (reference sequence). CDR3 sequence: CSAKKQVNTEAFF. DNA of the CDR3: TGCAGTGCCAAGAAACAGGTGAACACTGAAGCTTTCTTT.

This chain connects TRBV12-3 or TRBV12-4 to TRBJ2-7; D may correspond to TRBD1 or TRBD2 (5 bases each). This CDR3 has 14 residues. Trimming cost V 6 bases and J 3 bases, with 15 bases left between them. This chain's CDR3 is CASSRDGGDYEQYF. The CDR3 nucleotides are TGTGCCAGCAGCAGGGACGGTGGCGACTACGAGCAGTACTTC.